The 30 T cell receptor beta chains below come from one sample, sequenced in a study of T cell responses to AZD1222 COVID-19 vaccine. Assay: immunoSEQ multiplex PCR; the TCRdb copy retains only in-frame clones and omits some. In the table there are 150,000 to 160,000 clones, 85% to 90% of which are singletons. This specimen was peripheral blood, taken 28 days after the second AZD1222 dose. These receptors were collected from an adult who received the AZD1222 COVID-19 vaccine.

The chain has TRBV4-3 and TRBJ1-2, with unresolved D. Germline V gene data show CDR1 as LGHNA and CDR2 as YSLEER. The CDR3 contains 15 residues. The V end was cut by 0 bases, the J end by 0 bases, with 8 bases between. The CDR3 nucleotides read TGCGCCAGCAGCCAAGATTGGTTAGCTAACTATGGCTACACCTTC. Protein sequence: CASSQDWLANYGYTF.

The V gene is TRBV28, the J gene TRBJ2-2; 11 bases map to TRBD1. The junction had 6 bases not matched to a gene; V was cut back by 3 bases and J by 6 bases. Per the germline V gene, CDR1 is MDHEN and CDR2 is SYDVKM. This CDR3 comprises 16 residues. CDR3 loop: CASSLGPGQGAGELFF. Here the CDR3 DNA reads TGTGCCAGCAGTTTGGGGCCGGGACAGGGGGCCGGGGAGCTGTTTTTT.

The chain is built from TRBV15 and TRBJ1-1, with D possibly matching TRBD1 (5 bases). The V gene's germline CDR1 is LNHNV and CDR2 YYDKDF (reference sequence). With 0 bases removed from V and 10 bases from J, the gap between germline ends came to 12 bases. The CDR3 is 13 amino acids. The CDR3 loop reads CATSREEGQGAFF. The CDR3 DNA sequence: TGTGCCACCAGCAGAGAGGAGGGGCAAGGAGCTTTCTTT.

This clone was seen a handful of times. The J gene is TRBJ2-7, the V gene TRBV28, with 11 nucleotides matching TRBD2. V gave up 5 bases and J gave up 0 bases; unmatched junction bases: 3. CDR1 is MDHEN and CDR2 is SYDVKM in the germline V gene. The CDR3 loop spans 15 amino acids. The chain's CDR3 is CASSPGLAASYEQYF. The CDR3 DNA sequence: TGTGCCAGCAGTCCGGGACTAGCGGCCTCCTACGAGCAGTACTTC. The whole variable domain, remainder taken from reference TRBV28 and TRBJ2-7, is DVKVTQSSRYLVKRTGEKVFLECVQDMDHENMFWYRQDPGLGLRLIYFSYDVKMKEKGDIPEGYSVSREKKERFSLILESASTNQTSMYLCASSPGLAASYEQYFGPGTRLTVT.

V and J are TRBV6-5 and TRBJ2-7; D call uncertain. The CDR3 runs 11 residues. Germline V lookup: CDR1 MNHEY, CDR2 SVGAGI. V was shortened by 6 bases and J by 0 bases, with 3 bases between the two germline ends. The CDR3 sequence: CASRFSYEQYF. The CDR3 DNA is TGTGCCAGCAGGTTCTCCTACGAGCAGTACTTC.

V and J are TRBV7-2 and TRBJ2-1; 11 positions agree with TRBD2. Germline CDR1 is SGHTA and CDR2 is FQGNSA. CDR3 length: 15 residues. The V gene end was trimmed by 3 bases and the J gene end by 4 bases; junction bases not matched to a gene: 2. CDR3 protein: CASSLGLAVYNEQFF. The CDR3 coding sequence is TGTGCCAGCAGCTTGGGACTAGCGGTTTACAATGAGCAGTTCTTC. Full variable domain (rest looked up from reference TRBV7-2 and TRBJ2-1): GAGVSQSPSNKVTEKGKDVELRCDPISGHTALYWYRQSLGQGLEFLIYFQGNSAPDKSGLPSDRFSAERTGGSVSTLTIQRTQQEDSAVYLCASSLGLAVYNEQFFGPGTRLTVL.

The V gene is TRBV2, the J gene TRBJ1-2; TRBD1 agrees at 8 bases. Germline loops: CDR1 SNHLY, CDR2 FYNNEI. V shed 2 bases and J 8 bases; nucleotides not matched to a gene: 7. This CDR3 region has 14 residues. The CDR3 is CASSERTGSSGYTF. CDR3 nucleotides: TGTGCCAGCAGTGAACGGACAGGGTCGTCGGGCTACACCTTC.

This chain connects TRBV28 to TRBJ1-6, with TRBD1 matching 8 bases. Germline V CDR1 and CDR2: MDHEN, SYDVKM. V lost 5 bases to trimming and J lost 7 bases; unmatched junction nucleotides: 10. The length of the CDR3 is 16 residues. The CDR3 here is CASSPHGQGRNSPLHF. The CDR3 nucleotides read TGTGCCAGCAGTCCCCACGGACAGGGCCGGAATTCACCCCTCCACTTT.

The V gene is TRBV5-1, the J gene TRBJ2-5, with 11 bases fitting TRBD1. The CDR3 is made up of 15 amino acids. CDR1 and CDR2 (germline): SGHRS, YFSETQ. The V and J ends lost 3 bases and 5 bases, in that order; junction bases with no gene match: 6. CDR3 sequence: CASSSGQGAQETQYF. CDR3 nucleotide sequence: TGCGCCAGCAGCTCAGGACAGGGGGCTCAGGAGACCCAGTACTTC.

The chain uses TRBV3-1 (or the pseudogene TRBV3-2) and TRBJ2-1; D remains ambiguous. Germline CDR1 is LGHDT and CDR2 is YNNKEL (reference sequence). V lost 5 bases and J lost 0, with 11 bases in between. The CDR3 spans 15 residues. CDR3 DNA: TGTGCCAGCAGCGGTGGTTCCAGCTCCTACAATGAGCAGTTCTTC. It encodes CASSGGSSSYNEQFF.

This sequence joins TRBV6-5 and TRBJ1-1, with D possibly being TRBD1 (5 bases). The CDR3 totals 13 residues. V lost 5 bases to trimming and J lost 0 bases, with 7 bases between them. Germline CDR1 MNHEY, CDR2 SVGAGI. Written as DNA, the CDR3 is TGTGCCAGCAGTCGGGGGGTGAACACTGAAGCTTTCTTT. Translating gives CASSRGVNTEAFF.

The chain joins TRBV5-1 to TRBJ2-1; TRBD1 aligns across 10 bases. V was pared by 5 bases and J by 4 bases, with 3 bases of the junction left unmatched. Germline V gene data show CDR1 as SGHRS and CDR2 as YFSETQ. The CDR3 has 14 amino acids. Here the CDR3 reads CASRPGQGYNEQFF. The CDR3 DNA is TGCGCCAGCAGGCCGGGACAGGGGTACAATGAGCAGTTCTTC.

The chain recombines TRBV9 with TRBJ1-2; D might be TRBD1 (5 bases). The ends were cut back, 0 bases at V and 4 bases at J, with 10 bases in the middle. This CDR3 has 14 amino acids. Germline CDR1 is SGDLS and CDR2 is YYNGEE. The CDR3 here is CASSVEGFGYGYTF. The CDR3 DNA reads TGTGCCAGCAGCGTAGAGGGGTTTGGCTATGGCTACACCTTC. Based on the CDR3 plus reference TRBV9 and TRBJ1-2, the full variable domain is DSGVTQTPKHLITATGQRVTLRCSPRSGDLSVYWYQQSLDQGLQFLIQYYNGEERAKGNILERFSAQQFPDLHSELNLSSLELGDSALYFCASSVEGFGYGYTFGSGTRLTVV.

This sequence joins TRBV6-5 and TRBJ2-7; tentatively, D is TRBD2 (5 bases). This CDR3 is built from 11 residues. Germline CDR1 reads MNHEY; CDR2 reads SVGAGI. The CDR3 region is CAVGGAYEQYF. CDR3 DNA: TGTGCGGTAGGAGGTGCCTACGAGCAGTACTTC.

CDR3 sequence reads: CASTLVGLGPSGELFF. The CDR3 DNA reads TGCGCCAGCACCCTGGTGGGACTAGGTCCTTCCGGGGAGCTGTTTTTT. The genes are TRBV5-1 and TRBJ2-2; 8 nucleotides agree with TRBD2. V lost 6 bases, J lost 6 bases, and 13 bases stayed unmatched. There are 16 residues in the CDR3. From germline, CDR1 is SGHRS and CDR2 YFSETQ.

This clone was seen only once. J is TRBJ2-7 and V is TRBV7-2; weak D call: TRBD2 (7 bases). Germline V CDR1 and CDR2: SGHTA, FQGNSA. CDR3 length: 14 residues. The V end lost 5 bases, the J end lost 7 bases, and 18 bases lay between the germline ends. CDR3: CASSNSAGAREQYF. Written as DNA, the CDR3 is TGTGCCAGCAGCAATTCGGCGGGGGCTAGGGAGCAGTACTTC.

The chain employs TRBV5-1 and TRBJ2-1, with D possibly being TRBD2 (6 bases). This CDR3 is built from 13 residues. CDR1 SGHRS and CDR2 YFSETQ come from the germline V gene. V was trimmed by 2 bases and J by 8 bases, leaving 11 bases between them. CDR3: CASSFAGSYEQFF. The DNA of the CDR3 is TGCGCCAGCAGCTTTGCCGGGAGTTATGAGCAGTTCTTC. The full variable domain, rest sourced from reference TRBV5-1 and TRBJ2-1, is KAGVTQTPRYLIKTRGQQVTLSCSPISGHRSVSWYQQTPGQGLQFLFEYFSETQRNKGNFPGRFSGRQFSNSRSEMNVSTLELGDSALYLCASSFAGSYEQFFGPGTRLTVL.

This chain joins TRBV5-1 and TRBJ2-1; TRBD2 might be the D (6 bases). The V and J ends lost 1 base and 4 bases respectively, with 12 bases between them. This CDR3 spans 15 amino acids. The germline CDR1 and CDR2 sequences are SGHRS and YFSETQ. DNA of the CDR3: TGCGCCAGCAGCTTGTACGGGAGTGGGTACAATGAGCAGTTCTTC. This gives the protein CASSLYGSGYNEQFF.

This clone was seen a single time. The J gene is TRBJ1-1, the V gene TRBV6-5; 9 bases are shared with TRBD1. Germline V gene sequence: CDR1 MNHEY, CDR2 SVGAGI. Trimming at V came to 4 bases and at J to 6 bases, leaving 9 bases not matched to a gene. There are 15 residues in the CDR3. As DNA, the CDR3 is TGTGCCAGCAGTTCACCCGGACAGGGGAGAGCTGAAGCTTTCTTT. It yields the protein CASSSPGQGRAEAFF.

V usage is TRBV13 and J usage is TRBJ2-3, with 8 bases that match TRBD1. This CDR3 spans 15 amino acids. Germline V gives CDR1 PRHDT, CDR2 FYEKMQ (reference sequence). V shed 5 bases, J shed 5 bases, and the junction held 9 bases outside the gene matches. CDR3 DNA: TGTGCCAGCAGCAGACCGACAGGGGTCGAAGATACGCAGTATTTT. This translates into CASSRPTGVEDTQYF.

The chain has TRBV7-2 and TRBJ1-4; 9 bases are shared with TRBD1. The germline CDR1 and CDR2 sequences are SGHTA and FQGNSA. This CDR3 contains 14 residues. V trimming: 4 bases; J trimming: 8 bases; junction bases outside the gene matches: 5. CDR3 in amino acids: CASSSPGQGEKLFF. CDR3 bases: TGTGCCAGCAGCTCCCCGGGACAGGGAGAAAAACTGTTTTTT.

This rearrangement joins TRBV25-1 to TRBJ1-1, with 9 bases fitting TRBD1. Germline trimming cut 5 bases from V and 3 bases from J; bases unmatched to any gene: 4. The CDR3 has 14 amino acids. CDR1 and CDR2 from the germline V gene are MGHDK and SYGVNS. CDR3 bases: TGTGCCAGCAGTTCTACAGGGGGCTACACTGAAGCTTTCTTT. It codes for CASSSTGGYTEAFF.

A single count supports this clone. The chain recombines TRBV28 with TRBJ2-2; either TRBD1 or TRBD2 may supply D (7 bases each). V was shortened by 7 bases and J by 5 bases, with 17 bases between the two germline ends. Looked up from germline, CDR1 is MDHEN and CDR2 is SYDVKM. The CDR3 extends over 15 amino acids. The CDR3 DNA sequence: TGTGCCAGCATATCGGACAGGCGGGGGACCGGGGAGCTGTTTTTT. Its protein product is CASISDRRGTGELFF. The full variable domain, its missing parts supplied by reference TRBV28 and TRBJ2-2, is DVKVTQSSRYLVKRTGEKVFLECVQDMDHENMFWYRQDPGLGLRLIYFSYDVKMKEKGDIPEGYSVSREKKERFSLILESASTNQTSMYLCASISDRRGTGELFFGEGSRLTVL.

The chain carries TRBV6-5 and TRBJ1-2, with unresolved D. V lost 0 bases and J 9 bases, leaving 17 bases between the germline ends. Germline values: CDR1 MNHEY, CDR2 SVGAGI. This CDR3 is 15 amino acids long. This CDR3 is CASSYSTLTPTSYTF. In nucleotides, the CDR3 is TGTGCCAGCAGTTACTCGACGCTGACTCCCACCAGCTACACCTTC.

The chain is built from TRBV5-1 and TRBJ2-1; 7 bases map to TRBD1. Looked up from germline, CDR1 is SGHRS and CDR2 is YFSETQ. Trimming cost V 4 bases and J 1 base; bases outside gene matches: 8. CDR3 length equals 16 residues. The DNA for the CDR3 is TGCGCCAGCAGCAACGGACAGGCGATTTCCTACAATGAGCAGTTCTTC. Translated, it gives CASSNGQAISYNEQFF.

This sequence joins TRBV5-5 and TRBJ1-1; D perhaps matches TRBD1 (5 bases). Trimming left V 2 bases short and J 2 bases short, with 10 bases between. Germline assignment: CDR1 SGHKS and CDR2 YYEKEE (reference sequence). This CDR3 contains 14 residues. The CDR3 region is CASSFRVGNTEAFF. As DNA, the CDR3 is TGTGCCAGCAGCTTCAGGGTAGGCAACACTGAAGCTTTCTTT.

This chain uses TRBV19 with TRBJ1-1, with D hard to call. This CDR3 spans 14 amino acids. V was cut by 5 bases and J by 0 bases, with 10 bases left in between. Germline CDR1 is LNHDA and CDR2 is SQIVND (reference sequence). Here the CDR3 reads CASSVGFMNTEAFF. The CDR3 DNA is TGTGCCAGTAGTGTGGGATTCATGAACACTGAAGCTTTCTTT.

The genes are TRBV28 and TRBJ1-5; D remains unclear. Trimming left V 3 bases short and J 5 bases short, with 5 bases between. The CDR3 runs 12 residues. Germline CDR1 MDHEN, CDR2 SYDVKM. The CDR3 region is CASSFSHQPQHF. In DNA form, the CDR3 reads TGTGCCAGCAGTTTCTCCCATCAGCCCCAGCATTTT.

CDR3 sequence reads: CASSGGLAGGPDTQYF. CDR3 sequence (DNA): TGTGCCAGCAGCGGCGGACTAGCGGGAGGGCCTGATACGCAGTATTTT. V is TRBV9 and J is TRBJ2-3; 15 bases align to TRBD2. The V segment lost 3 bases and the J segment 6 bases; nucleotides outside the gene matches: 5. Germline lookup yields CDR1 SGDLS and CDR2 YYNGEE. The CDR3 contains 16 residues.

This chain joins TRBV28 and TRBJ1-5, with D maybe TRBD1 (5 bases). Trimming stripped 8 bases from V and 0 bases from J, with 11 bases between. Germline V CDR1 and CDR2: MDHEN, SYDVKM. The CDR3 extends over 14 amino acids. The CDR3, as DNA: TGTGCCAGCGACTGGGGGTATAGCAATCAGCCCCAGCATTTT. Translating it yields CASDWGYSNQPQHF.